A single sample is the source of the 2 T cell receptor beta chains below, sequenced in a study of cytomegalovirus exposure and HLA in healthy donors. The primer mix had 60 Vbeta and 13 Jbeta primers. Profiling relied on immunoSEQ multiplex PCR, and the TCRdb table lists in-frame clones only, not all of them. The sample comprises about 170,000 clones, about 76% of which are singletons, and roughly 2% rests with the top ten. Sequencing was done on a sample of PBMCs. These receptors came from a female donor in good health and CMV-seronegative.

The chain has TRBV11-2 and TRBJ2-1; 8 bases agree with TRBD2. The ends lost 5 bases at V and 2 bases at J; junction bases unmatched: 11. In germline, CDR1 is SGHAT, CDR2 FQNNGV. The CDR3 covers 17 residues. The CDR3 nucleotides read TGTGCCAGCAGCCAGGGGAGGGGAGCGGGGGCCTACAATGAGCAGTTCTTC. Its protein product is CASSQGRGAGAYNEQFF.

The rearrangement joins TRBV5-1 to TRBJ1-5; D may be TRBD1 (6 bases). This CDR3 has 16 amino acids. The V end was cut by 0 bases, the J end by 4 bases, with 14 bases between. Germline V gives CDR1 SGHRS, CDR2 YFSETQ. This chain's CDR3 is CASSLGGGSINQPQHF. The CDR3, as DNA: TGCGCCAGCAGCTTGGGTGGGGGCTCAATAAATCAGCCCCAGCATTTT.